These T cell receptor beta chains were read from a single sample in a study of identical twins. One entry per CDR3 protein results from TCRdb running MiXCR on the 5' RACE reads. The sample has around 1.7 million distinct CDR3 sequences, about 30% seen once; the top ten hold around 0.3%. The sample taken for sequencing was cord blood. These receptors were taken from a newborn girl in good health. Each CDR3 is given with its conserved first and last residue. The D gene is left open where the match is weak. Clone size appears in some rows only: once, few, many, or a class for an expanded clone.

CDR3aa: CSASEDYEQYF
CDR3nt: TGCAGTGCTAGTGAGGACTACGAGCAGTACTTC
j_gene: TRBJ2-7
abundance: many
len: 11
d_gene: .
v_gene: TRBV20-1

CDR3aa: CASSLSAGYNEQFF
CDR3nt: TGTGCCAGCAGTTTGAGCGCGGGATACAATGAGCAGTTCTTC
j_gene: TRBJ2-1
abundance: few
len: 14
d_gene: .
v_gene: TRBV12-3/TRBV12-4

CDR3aa: CASSLWGQSSNQPQHF
CDR3nt: TGTGCCAGCAGCTTATGGGGGCAATCGAGCAATCAGCCCCAGCATTTT
j_gene: TRBJ1-5
abundance: .
len: 16
d_gene: .
v_gene: TRBV7-2

CDR3aa: CASKPPGAQGKNIQYF
CDR3nt: TGTGCCAGTAAACCACCAGGGGCGCAGGGTAAAAACATTCAGTACTTC
j_gene: TRBJ2-4
abundance: few
len: 16
d_gene: .
v_gene: TRBV19

CDR3aa: CASSRFSDRGRWNNQPQHF
CDR3nt: TGTGCCAGCAGCCGTTTCTCCGACAGGGGGCGCTGGAACAATCAGCCCCAGCATTTT
j_gene: TRBJ1-5
abundance: .
len: 19
d_gene: TRBD1
v_gene: TRBV6-1

CDR3aa: CASSQSTGGNEQYF
CDR3nt: TGTGCCAGCAGCCAATCGACAGGTGGGAATGAGCAGTACTTC
j_gene: TRBJ2-5
abundance: .
len: 14
d_gene: .
v_gene: TRBV14

CDR3aa: CASSPQGDNTQYF
CDR3nt: TGTGCCAGCAGTCCCCAAGGGGACAATACGCAGTATTTT
j_gene: TRBJ2-3
abundance: .
len: 13
d_gene: .
v_gene: TRBV12-3/TRBV12-4

CDR3aa: CASSEGVGLFYNEQFF
CDR3nt: TGTGCCAGCAGCGAAGGGGTGGGCCTCTTCTACAATGAGCAGTTCTTC
j_gene: TRBJ2-1
abundance: .
len: 16
d_gene: .
v_gene: TRBV7-9

CDR3aa: CASSLVQDGYTF
CDR3nt: TGTGCCAGCAGCTTGGTCCAGGATGGCTACACCTTC
j_gene: TRBJ1-2
abundance: few
len: 12
d_gene: .
v_gene: TRBV5-6

CDR3aa: CASNRLAGPTDTRYF
CDR3nt: TGTGCCAGCAACCGACTAGCGGGGCCCACAGATACGCGGTATTTT
j_gene: TRBJ2-3
abundance: .
len: 15
d_gene: TRBD2
v_gene: TRBV3-1

CDR3aa: CASDLWGAGQPQHF
CDR3nt: TGCGCCAGCGACTTATGGGGGGCAGGACAGCCCCAGCATTTT
j_gene: TRBJ1-5
abundance: .
len: 14
d_gene: .
v_gene: TRBV28

CDR3aa: CSATKPSGVDEQFF
CDR3nt: TGCAGTGCTACCAAACCTAGCGGGGTCGATGAGCAGTTCTTC
j_gene: TRBJ2-1
abundance: .
len: 14
d_gene: TRBD2
v_gene: TRBV20-1

CDR3aa: CASSQELTGSSYEQYF
CDR3nt: TGTGCCAGCAGCCAAGAGCTGACAGGGAGCTCCTACGAGCAGTACTTC
j_gene: TRBJ2-7
abundance: .
len: 16
d_gene: TRBD1
v_gene: TRBV4-2

CDR3aa: CASSLVGISLRNEQFF
CDR3nt: TGCGCCAGCAGCCTAGTAGGGATTAGCCTCCGCAATGAGCAGTTCTTC
j_gene: TRBJ2-1
abundance: .
len: 16
d_gene: .
v_gene: TRBV5-1

CDR3aa: CASRLTGGGTEAFF
CDR3nt: TGTGCCAGCAGACTGACAGGGGGAGGAACTGAAGCTTTCTTT
j_gene: TRBJ1-1
abundance: few
len: 14
d_gene: TRBD1
v_gene: TRBV12-3/TRBV12-4

CDR3aa: CSEIKVGLNTEAFF
CDR3nt: TGCAGTGAAATCAAGGTGGGGCTGAACACTGAAGCTTTCTTT
j_gene: TRBJ1-1
abundance: .
len: 14
d_gene: .
v_gene: TRBV20-1

CDR3aa: CASSLNGLGGSLNQPQHF
CDR3nt: TGTGCCAGCTCACTGAACGGGTTAGGGGGCTCTCTTAATCAGCCCCAGCATTTT
j_gene: TRBJ1-5
abundance: few
len: 18
d_gene: TRBD1
v_gene: TRBV18

CDR3aa: CSVGPQNTEAFF
CDR3nt: TGCAGCGTTGGACCCCAGAACACTGAAGCTTTCTTT
j_gene: TRBJ1-1
abundance: many
len: 12
d_gene: .
v_gene: TRBV29-1

CDR3aa: CASSATGQNYNEQYF
CDR3nt: TGTGCCAGCAGCGCCACGGGACAGAACTACAATGAGCAGTACTTC
j_gene: TRBJ2-5
abundance: .
len: 15
d_gene: TRBD1
v_gene: TRBV9

CDR3aa: CASSRRDRGGIIQYF
CDR3nt: TGTGCCAGCAGTAGACGGGACAGGGGAGGGATTATTCAGTACTTC
j_gene: TRBJ2-7
abundance: many
len: 15
d_gene: TRBD1
v_gene: TRBV27

CDR3aa: CSVRTGTGYYEQYF
CDR3nt: TGCAGCGTTAGGACAGGGACCGGGTACTACGAGCAGTACTTC
j_gene: TRBJ2-7
abundance: many
len: 14
d_gene: TRBD1
v_gene: TRBV29-1

CDR3aa: CASSTTSGAPNEQYF
CDR3nt: TGTGCCAGCAGTACCACTAGCGGGGCGCCAAATGAGCAGTACTTC
j_gene: TRBJ2-7
abundance: .
len: 15
d_gene: TRBD2
v_gene: TRBV11-1

CDR3aa: CASSSRGGSSYNEQFF
CDR3nt: TGTGCCAGCAGTTCCCGGGGGGGCAGTTCCTACAATGAGCAGTTCTTC
j_gene: TRBJ2-1
abundance: .
len: 16
d_gene: TRBD2
v_gene: TRBV27

CDR3aa: CASSARGLAVDEQFF
CDR3nt: TGTGCCAGCAGCGCTAGAGGGCTAGCCGTGGATGAGCAGTTCTTC
j_gene: TRBJ2-1
abundance: once
len: 15
d_gene: .
v_gene: TRBV3-1

CDR3aa: CASNGDLMNTEAFF
CDR3nt: TGTGCCAGCAACGGGGATCTCATGAACACTGAAGCTTTCTTT
j_gene: TRBJ1-1
abundance: .
len: 14
d_gene: .
v_gene: TRBV14

CDR3aa: CASSYRQGADNSPLHF
CDR3nt: TGTGCCAGCAGTTACCGACAGGGGGCTGATAATTCACCCCTCCACTTT
j_gene: TRBJ1-6
abundance: few
len: 16
d_gene: TRBD1
v_gene: TRBV6-2/TRBV6-3

CDR3aa: CASSLRQPYEQYF
CDR3nt: TGTGCCAGCAGTTTAAGGCAGCCCTACGAGCAGTACTTC
j_gene: TRBJ2-7
abundance: many
len: 13
d_gene: .
v_gene: TRBV7-9

CDR3aa: CASSRQGPYGYTF
CDR3nt: TGTGCCAGCAGTCGCCAGGGGCCCTATGGCTACACCTTC
j_gene: TRBJ1-2
abundance: many
len: 13
d_gene: .
v_gene: TRBV12-3/TRBV12-4

CDR3aa: CASSFWGSANEQYF
CDR3nt: TGTGCCAGCAGCTTTTGGGGGTCAGCTAACGAGCAGTACTTC
j_gene: TRBJ2-7
abundance: few
len: 14
d_gene: .
v_gene: TRBV7-2

CDR3aa: CASSKQTGFIRGYTF
CDR3nt: TGTGCCAGCAGCAAACAGACAGGGTTCATTCGGGGCTACACCTTC
j_gene: TRBJ1-2
abundance: .
len: 15
d_gene: TRBD1
v_gene: TRBV7-2

CDR3aa: CASSLGHLYNEQFF
CDR3nt: TGCGCCAGCAGCTTGGGACACCTCTACAATGAGCAGTTCTTC
j_gene: TRBJ2-1
abundance: few
len: 14
d_gene: .
v_gene: TRBV5-1

CDR3aa: CTSSVSGRAFRETQYF
CDR3nt: TGTACCAGCAGCGTAAGCGGGAGGGCTTTCCGGGAGACCCAGTACTTC
j_gene: TRBJ2-5
abundance: .
len: 16
d_gene: TRBD2
v_gene: TRBV9

CDR3aa: CATSRGWQANEKLFF
CDR3nt: TGTGCCACCAGCAGAGGTTGGCAGGCTAATGAAAAACTGTTTTTT
j_gene: TRBJ1-4
abundance: .
len: 15
d_gene: .
v_gene: TRBV15

CDR3aa: CASGLGQGRTEAFF
CDR3nt: TGTGCTAGTGGTTTGGGACAGGGTAGGACTGAAGCTTTCTTT
j_gene: TRBJ1-1
abundance: .
len: 14
d_gene: TRBD1
v_gene: TRBV12-5

CDR3aa: CASNLWTGSTSEQYF
CDR3nt: TGTGCCAGCAACCTTTGGACAGGGTCCACTTCCGAGCAGTACTTC
j_gene: TRBJ2-7
abundance: .
len: 15
d_gene: TRBD1
v_gene: TRBV28

CDR3aa: CSARNGRGRHEQYF
CDR3nt: TGCAGTGCTAGGAACGGCAGGGGGCGACACGAGCAGTACTTC
j_gene: TRBJ2-7
abundance: few
len: 14
d_gene: TRBD1
v_gene: TRBV20-1

CDR3aa: CASSFGRAGVLTDTQYF
CDR3nt: TGTGCCAGCAGCTTCGGGAGAGCGGGAGTCCTCACAGATACGCAGTATTTT
j_gene: TRBJ2-3
abundance: few
len: 17
d_gene: TRBD2
v_gene: TRBV7-9

CDR3aa: CAISESEKVFSYEQYF
CDR3nt: TGTGCCATCAGTGAGTCGGAGAAGGTCTTCTCCTACGAGCAGTACTTC
j_gene: TRBJ2-7
abundance: .
len: 16
d_gene: .
v_gene: TRBV10-3

CDR3aa: CASSRSQGGEQYF
CDR3nt: TGTGCCAGCAGCCGTTCACAGGGTGGGGAGCAGTACTTC
j_gene: TRBJ2-4
abundance: .
len: 13
d_gene: .
v_gene: TRBV4-2

CDR3aa: CASRASASPRSNEQFF
CDR3nt: TGTGCCAGCAGGGCCTCGGCCAGCCCTAGGAGCAATGAGCAGTTCTTC
j_gene: TRBJ2-1
abundance: .
len: 16
d_gene: .
v_gene: TRBV2

CDR3aa: CASSFRAFTDTQYF
CDR3nt: TGTGCCAGCAGCTTCCGGGCCTTCACAGATACGCAGTATTTT
j_gene: TRBJ2-3
abundance: few
len: 14
d_gene: .
v_gene: TRBV7-2